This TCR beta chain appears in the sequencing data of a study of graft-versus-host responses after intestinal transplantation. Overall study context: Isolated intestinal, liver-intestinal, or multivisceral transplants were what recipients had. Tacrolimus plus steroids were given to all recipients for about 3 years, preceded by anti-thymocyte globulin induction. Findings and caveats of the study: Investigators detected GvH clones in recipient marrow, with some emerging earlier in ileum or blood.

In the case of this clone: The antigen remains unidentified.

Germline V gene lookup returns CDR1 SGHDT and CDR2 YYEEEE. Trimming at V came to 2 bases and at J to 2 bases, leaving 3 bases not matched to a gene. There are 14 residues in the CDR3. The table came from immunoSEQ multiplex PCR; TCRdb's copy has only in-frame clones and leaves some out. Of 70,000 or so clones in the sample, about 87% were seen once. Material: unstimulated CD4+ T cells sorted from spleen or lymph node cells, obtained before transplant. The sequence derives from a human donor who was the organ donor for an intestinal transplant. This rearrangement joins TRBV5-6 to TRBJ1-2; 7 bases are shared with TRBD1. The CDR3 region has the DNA TGTGCCAGCAGCTTTCTAGGGGGCAACTATGGCTACACCTTC. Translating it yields CASSFLGGNYGYTF.